This T cell receptor beta chain was recovered during a study of T cells in Graves' hyperthyroidism and ophthalmopathy. The study's findings and limits: A median around 5.9 months before onset, the model predicted ophthalmopathy.

CDR1 and CDR2 (germline): SNHLY, FYNNEI. The CDR3 totals 14 residues. Trimming shortened V by 3 bases and J by 4 bases, and 10 bases separated the two germline ends. RNA transcripts were the template for amplifying TCR beta CDR3 regions. First-round RT-PCR with HTBI primers amplified the TCR CDR3 region. TCRdb re-called the multiplex PCR reads with MiXCR, one entry per CDR3 protein. The table includes hundreds of thousands of distinct CDR3 sequences, around 16% detected once. This clonotype has ten or more counts. Its antigen is unidentified. This clonotype originated in a woman aged 18-29 years with Graves' hyperthyroidism. The material sequenced was blood. J is TRBJ1-5 and V is TRBV2; possible D gene TRBD1, 5 bases. The CDR3 DNA reads as TGTGCCAGCAGTGAGGGCAGGGTGAATCAGCCCCAGCATTTT. This translates into CASSEGRVNQPQHF.